A single sample gave rise to the 26 T cell receptor beta chains below, sequenced in a study of shared clonotypes between healthy human individuals. The repertoire was sequenced with immunoSEQ multiplex PCR; TCRdb's copy has only in-frame clones and lacks some. The sample includes about 520,000 clones, about 96% seen only once; the top ten take 0.055% to 0.075%. Sequenced sample: naive CD4+ T cells sorted from blood. Subset defined: CD45RA+ positively selected. The receptors come from a woman in her twenties or thirties in good health.

J is TRBJ2-7 and V is TRBV28; D possibly corresponds to TRBD1 (6 bases). The germline V gene has CDR1 MDHEN and CDR2 SYDVKM. The CDR3 is made up of 12 amino acids. The V gene lost 5 bases and the J gene lost 6 bases, with 11 bases spanning the gap. In DNA form, the CDR3 reads TGTGCCAGCAGTCTTCAGGGGACCGAGCAGTACTTC. Protein: CASSLQGTEQYF.

This clone came up once. The chain links TRBV4-1 to TRBJ2-1; 7 bases fit TRBD2. Germline V gene sequence: CDR1 MGHRA, CDR2 YSYEKL. Trimming cost V 1 base and J 4 bases; bases outside gene matches: 10. The CDR3 is 17 residues long. As DNA, the CDR3 is TGCGCCAGCAGCCAAGTCCTTTCCGGGAGGAGGTACAATGAGCAGTTCTTC. Translating gives CASSQVLSGRRYNEQFF.

The chain combines TRBV25-1 with TRBJ1-2; D unclear. Trimming took off 4 bases at V and 8 bases at J, with 8 bases between the two ends. CDR1 MGHDK and CDR2 SYGVNS come from the germline V gene. The CDR3 consists of 11 residues. CDR3 bases: TGTGCCAGCAGTGGCGCGGGCGGCTACACCTTC. Translated, it gives CASSGAGGYTF.

This clone has a single count. The chain is built from TRBV11-3 and TRBJ1-1, with D unresolved. Germline V gene lookup returns CDR1 SGHNT and CDR2 YENEEA. V lost 5 bases, J lost 2 bases, and 15 bases lay in between. The CDR3 covers 15 residues. The CDR3 protein is CASSPDRRFNTEAFF. CDR3 nucleotide sequence: TGTGCCAGCAGCCCAGATCGGAGGTTCAACACTGAAGCTTTCTTT. The variable domain in full, with the rest retrieved from reference TRBV11-3 and TRBJ1-1, is EAGVVQSPRYKIIEKKQPVAFWCNPISGHNTLYWYLQNLGQGPELLIRYENEEAVDDSQLPKDRFSAERLKGVDSTLKIQPAELGDSAVYLCASSPDRRFNTEAFFGQGTRLTVV.

The chain uses TRBV19 and TRBJ2-5, with D perhaps matching TRBD1 (6 bases). The DNA end is more similar to TRBJ2-7, so the J call may be wrong. This CDR3 contains 15 residues. Per the germline V gene, CDR1 is LNHDA and CDR2 is SQIVND (reference sequence). The CDR3 sequence: CASMEQGVGRYEQYF. The CDR3, as DNA: TGTGCCAGTATGGAACAGGGAGTTGGTCGCTACGAGCAGTACTTC.

This chain links TRBV28 with TRBJ2-7, with TRBD1 identical over 7 bases. Germline trimming cut 6 bases from V and 5 bases from J; bases unmatched to any gene: 10. The CDR3 covers 14 residues. CDR1 MDHEN and CDR2 SYDVKM come from the germline V gene. CDR3 protein: CASRLTGRSDEQYF. DNA for the CDR3: TGTGCCAGCAGATTGACAGGGCGGTCTGACGAGCAGTACTTC.

The chain carries TRBV6-5 and TRBJ2-3; 11 bases map to TRBD1. CDR3 length: 16 residues. J gave up 8 bases and V 3 bases, and 10 bases lay outside the gene matches. The germline V gene has CDR1 MNHEY and CDR2 SVGAGI. CDR3 DNA: TGTGCCAGCAGTTATCGAATGTCCGGGACAGGGGGTACGCAGTATTTT. As protein: CASSYRMSGTGGTQYF.

This chain uses TRBV7-2 with TRBJ2-7; 8 nucleotides match TRBD2. The junction had 3 bases not matched to a gene; V was cut back by 2 bases and J by 0 bases. The CDR3 sequence is 15 residues long. CDR1 is SGHTA and CDR2 is FQGNSA in the germline V gene. The CDR3 region is CASSLLAGVSYEQYF. In nucleotides, the CDR3 is TGTGCCAGCAGCTTACTAGCGGGCGTCTCCTACGAGCAGTACTTC.

The V call is TRBV5-1, the J call TRBJ2-1; TRBD1 matches 12 bases. Germline CDR1 is SGHRS and CDR2 is YFSETQ. Germline trimming cut 4 bases from V and 10 bases from J; bases unmatched to any gene: 6. The CDR3 is made up of 14 amino acids. In DNA form, the CDR3 reads TGCGCCAGCAGCGCCGGGACAGGGGGCTTAGAGCAGTTCTTC. Its protein is CASSAGTGGLEQFF.

This chain uses TRBV5-1 with TRBJ2-7, with D possibly TRBD2 on 6 matching bases. Deletions cut 2 bases from V and 0 bases from J, with 12 bases between. CDR3 size: 15 residues. CDR1 is SGHRS and CDR2 is YFSETQ in the germline V gene. CDR3 sequence (DNA): TGCGCCAGCAGCTTTTCTAGCGAGTCCTCCTACGAGCAGTACTTC. Encoded protein: CASSFSSESSYEQYF.

This CDR3 is CASSLGEIAGVQQYF. CDR3 in DNA: TGTGCCAGCAGCTTAGGGGAGATAGCGGGCGTACAGCAGTACTTC. The rearrangement joins TRBV11-3 to TRBJ2-7; TRBD2 aligns across 7 bases. The germline gives CDR1 SGHNT, CDR2 YENEEA. The CDR3 loop spans 15 amino acids. The trim removed 1 base at V and 8 bases at J, leaving 11 bases unmatched.

Details on this clone: Other DNA sequences within the sample encode an identical CDR3. J is TRBJ1-5 and V is TRBV5-4; perhaps TRBD1 as D (5 bases). Germline lookup yields CDR1 SGHNT and CDR2 YYREEE (reference sequence). Deletions cut 2 bases from V and 5 bases from J, with 8 bases between. The CDR3 length is 13 residues. CDR3 sequence reads: CASSFGGDQPQHF. The CDR3 DNA reads as TGTGCCAGCAGCTTTGGGGGGGATCAGCCCCAGCATTTT. Together with reference TRBV5-4 and TRBJ1-5, the CDR3 gives the full variable domain: ETGVTQSPTHLIKTRGQQVTLRCSSQSGHNTVSWYQQALGQGPQFIFQYYREEENGRGNFPPRFSGLQFPNYSSELNVNALELDDSALYLCASSFGGDQPQHFGDGTRLSIL.

The chain couples TRBV19 to TRBJ2-7, with 11 bases identical to TRBD2. The germline gives CDR1 LNHDA, CDR2 SQIVND (reference sequence). This CDR3 is built from 14 residues. The ends lost 7 bases at V and 6 bases at J; junction bases unmatched: 8. The CDR3 DNA reads as TGTGCCAGTACCCCGCTAGCGGGAGGAGGCGAGCAGTACTTC. Protein sequence: CASTPLAGGGEQYF.

This rearrangement joins TRBV7-6 to TRBJ2-2; 7 bases line up with TRBD1. The CDR3 consists of 15 residues. Germline trimming cut 4 bases from V and 2 bases from J; bases unmatched to any gene: 4. Per germline, CDR1 SGHVS and CDR2 FNYEAQ. Written as DNA, the CDR3 is TGTGCCAGCAGCTCCGGGACAGTAAACACCGGGGAGCTGTTTTTT. Its protein is CASSSGTVNTGELFF.

This sequence joins TRBV11-1 and TRBJ2-1; 11 bases align to TRBD2. The junction had 6 bases not matched to a gene; V was cut back by 6 bases and J by 2 bases. Per germline, CDR1 SGHAT and CDR2 FQDESV (reference sequence). This CDR3 has 16 amino acids. This chain's CDR3 is CASRLGLAAPYNEQFF. The CDR3 DNA reads TGTGCCAGCAGGTTGGGACTAGCGGCCCCCTACAATGAGCAGTTCTTC.

The rearrangement uses TRBV6-5 and TRBJ2-5; TRBD1 aligns across 7 bases. The CDR3 is 15 residues long. The germline gives CDR1 MNHEY, CDR2 SVGAGI. Trimming removed 3 bases from V and 1 base from J; junction bases left unmatched: 5. CDR3 region: CASSYSPGGQETQYF. In nucleotides, the CDR3 is TGTGCCAGCAGTTATTCTCCAGGGGGCCAAGAGACCCAGTACTTC.

The rearrangement links TRBV7-9 to TRBJ2-7; D may match TRBD1 or TRBD2 (5 bases each). CDR3 length: 14 amino acids. The germline V gene encodes CDR1 SEHNR and CDR2 FQNEAQ (reference sequence). Trimming removed 4 bases from V and 1 base from J, with 11 bases in between. The CDR3 sequence is CASSSTGASYEQYF. Written as DNA, the CDR3 is TGTGCCAGCAGCTCGACCGGGGCTTCCTACGAGCAGTACTTC.

The J gene is TRBJ1-5, the V gene TRBV2; D gene ambiguous. With 5 bases removed from V and 0 bases from J, the gap between germline ends came to 8 bases. This CDR3 region has 14 residues. CDR1 SNHLY and CDR2 FYNNEI come from the germline V gene. This chain's CDR3 is CASSRRGSNQPQHF. CDR3 in DNA: TGTGCCAGCAGTAGACGGGGTAGCAATCAGCCCCAGCATTTT.

The rearrangement uses TRBV28 and TRBJ1-5, with 7 bases identical to TRBD1. V shed 3 bases, J shed 5 bases, and the junction held 7 bases outside the gene matches. CDR3 length: 15 residues. CDR1 is MDHEN, CDR2 SYDVKM, per germline. The CDR3, as DNA: TGTGCCAGCAGTTTCCCCAGGGGGGGTTATCAGCCCCAGCATTTT. Its translation: CASSFPRGGYQPQHF. The full variable domain, its missing parts supplied by reference TRBV28 and TRBJ1-5, is DVKVTQSSRYLVKRTGEKVFLECVQDMDHENMFWYRQDPGLGLRLIYFSYDVKMKEKGDIPEGYSVSREKKERFSLILESASTNQTSMYLCASSFPRGGYQPQHFGDGTRLSIL.

The CDR3 DNA follows: TGTGCCAGTGCCCGAGGGGACCAAGAGGGCTACGAGCAGTACTTC. This gives the protein CASARGDQEGYEQYF. The chain uses TRBV19 and TRBJ2-7; D may match TRBD1 or TRBD2 (5 bases each). Germline V gene lookup returns CDR1 LNHDA and CDR2 SQIVND (reference sequence). The CDR3 consists of 15 residues. V was clipped by 8 bases and J by 3 bases, with 20 bases between them.

The CDR3 reads CASARGTDTQYF. Written as DNA, the CDR3 is TGTGCCAGCGCCCGGGGCACAGATACGCAGTATTTT. The chain carries TRBV18 and TRBJ2-3; D is unclear. CDR3 size: 12 residues. V lost 8 bases and J lost 1, with 7 bases in between. Germline values: CDR1 KGHSH, CDR2 LQKENI.

V usage is TRBV7-2 and J usage is TRBJ2-2; 10 bases are shared with TRBD2. Losses at the gene ends were 0 bases for V and 6 bases for J; bases not matched to a gene: 7. This CDR3 contains 17 residues. Germline CDR1 reads SGHTA; CDR2 reads FQGNSA. The CDR3 protein is CASSLARASGSAGELFF. CDR3 bases: TGTGCCAGCAGCTTAGCGAGGGCTAGCGGGAGTGCCGGGGAGCTGTTTTTT.

The genes are TRBV15 and TRBJ2-2; maybe TRBD1 (6 bases). The CDR3 length is 15 residues. Germline V gives CDR1 LNHNV, CDR2 YYDKDF (reference sequence). V was pared by 0 bases and J by 5 bases, with 10 bases between. The CDR3 region is CATSREQGRTGELFF. The CDR3 nucleotides are TGTGCCACCAGCAGAGAACAGGGCCGGACCGGGGAGCTGTTTTTT. Full variable domain (missing parts from reference TRBV15 and TRBJ2-2): DAMVIQNPRYQVTQFGKPVTLSCSQTLNHNVMYWYQQKSSQAPKLLFHYYDKDFNNEADTPDNFQSRRPNTSFCFLDIRSPGLGDTAMYLCATSREQGRTGELFFGEGSRLTVL.

V and J are TRBV21-1 and TRBJ2-1; the table's D call, TRBD1, has no DNA check behind it. TRBV21-1 is described as a pseudogene. The CDR3 extends over 14 amino acids. CDR3 DNA sequence: TGTGCCAGCAGCGATACCGGGACAGGGAAAGAGCAGTTCTTC. Translation gives CASSDTGTGKEQFF.

The V and J genes are TRBV19 and TRBJ1-3, with D uncertain. Germline V lookup: CDR1 LNHDA, CDR2 SQIVND (reference sequence). The CDR3 covers 14 residues. The germline V and J ends were trimmed by 7 bases and 0 bases, with 10 bases remaining between them. The DNA for the CDR3 is TGTGCCAGTACCCCGGTCCTCTCTGGAAACACCATATATTTT. Translating it yields CASTPVLSGNTIYF.

The chain uses TRBV6-1 and TRBJ2-7, with D maybe TRBD2 (6 bases). The V and J ends lost 6 bases and 6 bases respectively, with 18 bases between them. This CDR3 has 14 residues. Germline CDR1 reads MNHNS; CDR2 reads SASEGT. The CDR3 region has the DNA TGTGCCAGCAGCCCGAGTCGGGAGCGGGTCGAGCAGTACTTC. This codes for CASSPSRERVEQYF.